This entry lists 21 T cell receptor beta chains sequenced from one sample in a study of T cell repertoires in cytomegalovirus infection. TCRdb passed the reads through MiXCR, listing each CDR3 protein once. The repertoire holds 340,000 or so distinct CDR3 sequences, roughly 25% seen once, with less than 15% in the top ten. Their recognized antigens are unknown. Sequenced here: cultured PBMCs, sampled from culture after CMV antigen stimulation. These receptors all stem from a human donor in good health (CMV status not recorded). Some clones in this sample may be carry-over from other donors' samples.

In this sample, this clonotype turned up a few times. This chain links TRBV7-3 with TRBJ2-7, with 8 bases fitting TRBD2. CDR3 size: 14 residues. The germline gives CDR1 SGHTA, CDR2 FQGTGA. V shed 6 bases and J 5 bases; nucleotides not matched to a gene: 9. The DNA for the CDR3 is TGTGCCAGCAGTTCGGGAGGGGAGGGCGACGAGCAGTACTTC. The encoded protein is CASSSGGEGDEQYF. The complete variable domain, with remaining parts taken from reference TRBV7-3 and TRBJ2-7, reads GAGVSQTPSNKVTEKGKYVELRCDPISGHTALYWYRQSLGQGPEFLIYFQGTGAADDSGLPNDRFFAVRPEGSVSTLKIQRTERGDSAVYLCASSSGGEGDEQYFGPGTRLTVT.

This chain connects TRBV5-4 to TRBJ2-3; D not resolved. From germline, CDR1 is SGHNT and CDR2 YYREEE (reference sequence). Trimming stripped 3 bases from V and 6 bases from J, with 14 bases between. The CDR3 is 14 residues long. The CDR3 sequence: CASSWMRGPDTQYF. The CDR3, as DNA: TGTGCCAGCAGCTGGATGAGAGGACCCGATACGCAGTATTTT.

V and J are TRBV6-1 and TRBJ2-7; D perhaps matches TRBD2 (6 bases). The V end was cut by 8 bases, the J end by 2 bases, with 19 bases between. Germline V gene data show CDR1 as MNHNS and CDR2 as SASEGT. This CDR3 is built from 15 residues. For the CDR3, the DNA is TGTGCCAGCCGGGGATGGGGGGTAACGGCCTACGAGCAGTACGTC. Protein sequence: CASRGWGVTAYEQYV.

The chain combines TRBV30 with TRBJ1-6, with D uncertain. Trimming cost V 0 bases and J 2 bases, with 11 bases left between them. CDR1 is GTSNPN and CDR2 is SVGIG in the germline V gene (reference sequence). The CDR3 length is 16 residues. The CDR3 DNA reads TGTGCCTGGAGTGTCCCATGGAGCACCTATAATTCACCCCTCCACTTT. Its translation: CAWSVPWSTYNSPLHF.

In this sample, this clonotype turned up many times. This chain links TRBV12-3 or TRBV12-4 with TRBJ1-1; D ambiguous. Trimming stripped 1 base from V and 5 bases from J, with 11 bases between. The CDR3 spans 14 residues. In DNA, the CDR3 is TGTGCCAGCAGTTTAGGAGCCTGGCGGACTGAAGCTTTCTTT. This codes for CASSLGAWRTEAFF.

The V gene is TRBV10-3, the J gene TRBJ2-1; the D gene could be TRBD1 or TRBD2 (5 bases each). Germline loops: CDR1 ENHRY, CDR2 SYGVKD. Trimming took off 6 bases at V and 8 bases at J, with 17 bases between the two ends. The CDR3 totals 14 residues. The CDR3 protein is CAIRTGPPNDEQFF. CDR3 nucleotides: TGTGCCATCAGAACGGGACCTCCCAACGATGAGCAGTTCTTC.

This clonotype has just a few counts. The CDR3 is CARNPGQGISGANVLTF. CDR3 DNA: TGTGCCAGGAATCCGGGACAGGGGATTTCTGGGGCCAACGTCCTGACTTTC. This sequence joins TRBV19 and TRBJ2-6; 10 bases match TRBD1. With V trimmed by 9 bases and J by 1 base, 9 bases remained unmatched. CDR1 and CDR2 from the germline V gene are LNHDA and SQIVND (reference sequence). The CDR3 covers 17 residues.

This clonotype was counted ten times or more. The chain uses TRBV7-6 and TRBJ2-1; D call uncertain. The CDR3 sequence is 13 residues long. Germline V lookup: CDR1 SGHVS, CDR2 FNYEAQ. V lost 1 base and J 2 bases, leaving 3 bases between the germline ends. DNA of the CDR3: TGTGCCAGCAGCTTAGAAGCCTACAATGAGCAGTTCTTC. Translating it yields CASSLEAYNEQFF.

This clonotype has more than one count but fewer than ten. The CDR3 sequence is CASSSKPRGDYGYTF. CDR3 in DNA: TGTGCCAGCAGCTCGAAACCCCGGGGAGACTATGGCTACACCTTC. This rearrangement joins TRBV7-8 to TRBJ1-2; D not certain. The germline V gene has CDR1 SGHVS and CDR2 FQNEAQ. Trimming removed 4 bases at V and 3 bases at J, with 15 bases between. The CDR3 has 15 residues.

The chain employs TRBV25-1 and TRBJ2-1; D is undetermined. Germline V CDR1 and CDR2: MGHDK, SYGVNS. There are 14 residues in the CDR3. V was pared by 3 bases and J by 4 bases, with 10 bases between. CDR3 DNA sequence: TGTGCCAGCAGTGAGGCGGAACTGTACAATGAGCAGTTCTTC. Amino acids: CASSEAELYNEQFF.

V and J are TRBV3-1 and TRBJ1-5; D may be TRBD1 (6 bases). The V gene's germline CDR1 is LGHDT and CDR2 YNNKEL (reference sequence). The CDR3 extends over 16 amino acids. V was clipped by 3 bases and J by 3 bases, with 15 bases between them. In DNA, the CDR3 is TGTGCCAGCAGCCATGGGGCAGGGGCATCCAATCAGCCCCAGCATTTT. This encodes CASSHGAGASNQPQHF.

This chain connects TRBV4-3 to TRBJ1-4, with 8 nucleotides matching TRBD1. V shed 4 bases and J 8 bases; nucleotides not matched to a gene: 6. Germline loops: CDR1 LGHNA, CDR2 YSLEER. The CDR3 sequence is 14 residues long. The CDR3 spells CASSRGQGREKLFF. Here the CDR3 DNA reads TGCGCCAGCAGCCGCGGACAGGGTAGGGAAAAACTGTTTTTT.

This clonotype was found a few times. DNA of the CDR3: TGTGCCAGTAGTCCCTCATTTAACACTGAAGCTTTCTTT. This gives the protein CASSPSFNTEAFF. This chain links TRBV19 with TRBJ1-1; D uncertain. From germline, CDR1 is LNHDA and CDR2 SQIVND (reference sequence). The V gene lost 5 bases and the J gene lost 2 bases, with 9 bases spanning the gap. The CDR3 extends over 13 amino acids.

This clonotype was counted at least ten times. The V call is TRBV7-2, the J call TRBJ2-1; 11 bases match TRBD2. Germline CDR1 SGHTA, CDR2 FQGNSA. This CDR3 has 15 residues. V gave up 7 bases and J gave up 7 bases; unmatched junction bases: 9. DNA for the CDR3: TGTGCCAGCATGAAACTAGCGGGAGTTTCAAATGAGCAGTTCTTC. Residues: CASMKLAGVSNEQFF.

J is TRBJ2-2 and V is TRBV27; 7 bases fit TRBD1. V shed 5 bases, J shed 7 bases, and the junction held 7 bases outside the gene matches. Germline values: CDR1 MNHEY, CDR2 SMNVEV (reference sequence). The CDR3 runs 14 residues. The DNA for the CDR3 is TGTGCCAGCAGTGCCCGACAGGGCAGCGGGGAGCTGTTTTTT. Protein: CASSARQGSGELFF.

This clonotype was seen only a few times. The chain joins TRBV7-9 to TRBJ2-5; no reliable D call. V was shortened by 5 bases and J by 4 bases, with 14 bases between the two germline ends. This CDR3 has 14 amino acids. Germline V gene lookup returns CDR1 SEHNR and CDR2 FQNEAQ (reference sequence). The CDR3 region is CASSPSRISETQYF. CDR3 nucleotides: TGTGCCAGCAGCCCAAGTCGCATTTCAGAGACCCAGTACTTC.

This clonotype was counted only a few times. J is TRBJ2-5 and V is TRBV19; TRBD1 matches at 7 bases. The CDR3 runs to 15 residues. V shed 5 bases and J 5 bases; nucleotides not matched to a gene: 11. From germline, CDR1 is LNHDA and CDR2 SQIVND (reference sequence). CDR3 sequence reads: CASSRVYRGAETQYF. The CDR3 DNA reads TGTGCCAGTAGTCGGGTGTACAGGGGCGCGGAGACCCAGTACTTC. Full variable domain (rest looked up from reference TRBV19 and TRBJ2-5): DGGITQSPKYLFRKEGQNVTLSCEQNLNHDAMYWYRQDPGQGLRLIYYSQIVNDFQKGDIAEGYSVSREKKESFPLTVTSAQKNPTAFYLCASSRVYRGAETQYFGPGTRLLVL.

The V and J genes are TRBV7-8 and TRBJ2-3, with 7 bases fitting TRBD1. Per the germline V gene, CDR1 is SGHVS and CDR2 is FQNEAQ. Trimming took 5 bases from V and 5 from J; bases not matched to a gene: 19. The CDR3 contains 18 residues. CDR3: CASSVPHAEGAVLDTQYF. CDR3 nucleotide sequence: TGTGCCAGCAGCGTACCTCATGCCGAGGGGGCCGTGTTAGATACGCAGTATTTT.

The V call is TRBV7-2, the J call TRBJ1-2, with a tentative D call TRBD1 (5 bases). V was cut by 5 bases and J by 3 bases, with 10 bases left in between. Germline assignment: CDR1 SGHTA and CDR2 FQGNSA. The CDR3 has 13 residues. The CDR3 nucleotides are TGTGCCAGCAGCGGGGGGAAGGACTATGGCTACACCTTC. Translation gives CASSGGKDYGYTF.

The sample holds many counts of this clonotype. The rearrangement uses TRBV7-8 and TRBJ1-1; unclear D gene. V lost 7 bases, J lost 5 bases, and 17 bases lay in between. The germline gives CDR1 SGHVS, CDR2 FQNEAQ. The length of the CDR3 is 14 residues. The chain's CDR3 is CASTRNTPGTEAFF. CDR3 sequence (DNA): TGTGCCAGCACCCGGAACACCCCGGGGACTGAAGCTTTCTTT.

V is TRBV20-1 and J is TRBJ1-6; no firm D call. CDR3 length: 16 amino acids. The ends were cut back, 6 bases at V and 4 bases at J, with 19 bases in the middle. CDR1 is DFQATT and CDR2 is SNEGSKA in the germline V gene (reference sequence). The CDR3 region has the DNA TGCAGTGCCCGGCTCCTCCAGAGAATTTATAATTCACCCCTCCACTTT. Translated: CSARLLQRIYNSPLHF.